What follows describes a single TCR beta chain. The specificity of this receptor is unknown. Base qualities are not recorded, but no much larger clone differs from it by a single base. The CDR3 starts with the cysteine, ends with the phenylalanine, and has 18 residues. Only the CDR3 region is kept as DNA, spanning 54 bases read in frame from base 1. From the germline V gene (reference sequence), CDR1 is LNHDA and CDR2 is SQIVND. The trim is 3 bases for V and 0 bases for J, with a gap of 17 bases between the germline ends. The immunoSEQ Assay, a bias-controlled multiplex PCR, was used to amplify TCRbeta CDR3 regions from genomic DNA. The original pipeline was this. The number of nucleated cells in each sample was estimated from the amplification of reference gene primers within the assay. To quantify the absolute abundance of each unique TCRbeta CDR3 rearrangement, sequence reads were collapsed and filtered. For each sample, productive Simpson clonality was calculated by taking the square root of Simpson's diversity index across productive rearrangements. The clones in this table, taken by TCRdb from immuneACCESS, are in-frame only. Not every clone is retained; where verified, under half of the shortfall comes from an unresolved V gene, and the cause of the rest is unknown. V and J calls and clone size are as listed in that table; D and trimming were resolved from the DNA. This sample has approximately 200,000 clones in its table, and 70% to 90% of those were observed once. The ten biggest clones cover 2.9% of the sample.

These data originate in a study of blood T cell repertoires in COVID-19 (dated by TCRdb to the early 2020s). For the study in its entirety: The collaborator samples originated in the United States, Italy and Spain and spanned the acute and convalescent phases of COVID-19. A de-identified subject ID, COVID-19 status, age in years and sex were almost always included in the sample metadata. The material from the prospective study consisted of cDNA or gDNA derived from T cells, B-cell-depleted T cells, or PBMCs. The samples were drawn from the first 160 participants of the ongoing ImmuneRACE study and from roughly 1,300 subjects provided by 6 global collaborators. A freely available public database, intended as a resource for researchers studying the immune response to SARS-CoV-2, is where the repertoires were released. Deeply sampled blood TCRbeta repertoires from subjects exposed to, actively infected with, or recovered from COVID-19 were included in the dataset. Where HLA class I and class II types were available, the types were taken from metadata supplied by the sample provider, not from assay-based typing.

Another Seattle source contributed samples from volunteer blood donors who had recovered from COVID-19. The collaborating institutions used their own protocols to collect whole blood in K2EDTA tubes. For TCRbeta analysis, collaborator samples were shipped as frozen whole blood, as isolated PBMCs, or as DNA extracted from either sample type. Overall study outcomes, separate from this receptor: How much clinical and demographic metadata was included differed by source and by participant, and the metadata was provided uncurated.

The sample consisted of peripheral blood. The chain employs TRBV19 and TRBJ1-4, with the D gene too uncertain to name. The receptor comes from a man between 50 and 59 years old who had recovered from COVID-19. The CDR3 region: CASSIRGKTPATNEKLFF. The DNA is TGTGCCAGTAGTATTAGAGGAAAAACGCCAGCAACTAATGAAAAACTGTTTTTT.